This T cell receptor (beta chain) was recovered during a study of T cell responses to AZD1222 COVID-19 vaccine. Study at large: Pooled together were second doses at about 4 or about 12 weeks. Study-level results: Sampling captured repertoires only after the peak T cell response. It should be noted that donors were predominantly white British and more often female, and clonal diversity was possibly underestimated.

Clones were read by immunoSEQ multiplex PCR, and TCRdb kept only the in-frame ones, dropping some. The table shows some 88,000 clones, with about 91% occurring only once. Looked up from germline, CDR1 is SGHTA and CDR2 is FQGNSA. The CDR3 contains 15 residues. The trim removed 5 bases at V and 1 base at J, leaving 4 bases unmatched. A word on this clone: Its antigen is as yet unknown.

The specimen comprised peripheral blood, sampled on day 0 of AZD1222 vaccination. This chain uses TRBV7-2 with TRBJ2-1; 8 bases align to TRBD2. The sequence was obtained from an adult in good health. CDR3 sequence: CASSLIAGSYNEQFF. The CDR3 DNA reads TGTGCCAGCAGCCTCATAGCGGGATCCTACAATGAGCAGTTCTTC.